This TCR beta chain was sequenced during a study of blood T cell repertoires in COVID-19. Overall study context: Specimens from acute and convalescent COVID-19 originated in the United States, Italy and Spain. The cDNA or gDNA used as material had been derived from T cells, B-cell-depleted T cells, or PBMCs.

TCRdb's copy holds only in-frame clones and misses some; the assay was immunoSEQ multiplex PCR. In the table there are over 50,000 clones, 70% to 90% of which are singletons. V lost 8 bases to trimming and J lost 2 bases, with 18 bases between them. The CDR3 runs 15 residues. Germline CDR1 is MNHNY and CDR2 is SVGAGI (reference sequence). This clone was detected only once. The rearrangement joins TRBV6-6 to TRBJ1-1, with D possibly TRBD1 on 5 matching bases. The receptor was isolated from a man aged 70-80 years with acute or convalescent COVID-19. The specimen sequenced was peripheral blood. Here the CDR3 DNA reads TGTGCCAGCGGAGACAGACAATCTACCAACACTGAAGCTTTCTTT. Translating gives CASGDRQSTNTEAFF.